The present entry profiles one TCR beta chain with its context. At one boundary the junction diverges from the germline segment, which might be a read error. TCRbeta libraries were built with three rounds of nested PCR, modified from ARM-PCR. TCRdb re-called the multiplex PCR reads with MiXCR, one entry per CDR3 protein. The top ten hold about 29% of the sample, which has about 48,000 distinct CDR3 sequences, roughly two thirds seen once. Germline loops: CDR1 MGHRA, CDR2 YSYEKL. The CDR3 contains 13 residues. These data originate in a study of tumor and adjacent non-tumor tissue in lung cancer. RNA was extracted from bulk tissue without any cell sorting. This non-tumor lung sample came from over 3 cm beyond the tumor edge. Chemotherapy-naive patients with new lung cancer underwent thoracic surgery in China, August–late 2014.

This chain connects TRBV4-1 to TRBJ2-7; no definite D call. The specimen sequenced was distant non-tumor lung tissue. The sequence derives from a woman in her seventies with non-small cell lung cancer. CDR3 nucleotide sequence: TGCGCCAGCAGGCCGACACCAAGCTACGAGCAGTACTTT. Protein product: CASRPTPSYEQYF.